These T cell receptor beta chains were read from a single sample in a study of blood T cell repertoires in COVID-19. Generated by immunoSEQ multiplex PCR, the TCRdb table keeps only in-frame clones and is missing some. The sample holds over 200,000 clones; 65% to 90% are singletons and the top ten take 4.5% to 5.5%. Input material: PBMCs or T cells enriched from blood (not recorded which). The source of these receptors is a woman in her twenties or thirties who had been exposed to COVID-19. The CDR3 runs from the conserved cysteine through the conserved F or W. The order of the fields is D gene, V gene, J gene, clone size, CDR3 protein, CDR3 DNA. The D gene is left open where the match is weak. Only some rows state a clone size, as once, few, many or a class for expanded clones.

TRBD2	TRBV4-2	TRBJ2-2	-	CASSPGLGNTGELFF	TGTGCCAGCAGCCCTGGACTAGGGAACACCGGGGAGCTGTTTTTT
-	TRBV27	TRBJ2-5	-	CASSPRRGSQETQYF	TGTGCCAGCAGCCCACGTCGAGGTTCCCAAGAGACCCAGTACTTC
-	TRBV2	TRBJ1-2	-	CASSSPTVGAGGNYGYTF	TGTGCCAGCAGCTCCCCTACGGTTGGCGCGGGGGGGAACTATGGCTACACCTTC
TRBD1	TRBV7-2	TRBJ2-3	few	CASSLVVQGADTQYF	TGTGCCAGCAGCTTAGTGGTTCAGGGGGCAGATACGCAGTATTTT
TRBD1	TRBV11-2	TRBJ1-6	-	CASSRPGQQYNSPLHF	TGTGCCAGCAGCCGACCGGGACAGCAGTATAATTCACCCCTCCACTTT
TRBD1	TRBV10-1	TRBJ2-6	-	CASILRTGGPGANVLTF	TGCGCCAGCATTCTACGGACAGGGGGTCCTGGGGCCAACGTCCTGACTTTC
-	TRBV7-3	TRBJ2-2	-	CASSLTPRSHTGELFF	TGTGCCAGCAGCTTAACGCCCAGGTCCCACACCGGGGAGCTGTTTTTT
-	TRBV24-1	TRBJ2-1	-	CATSDLRRADNEQFF	TGTGCCACCAGTGATTTGAGGCGGGCAGACAATGAGCAGTTCTTC
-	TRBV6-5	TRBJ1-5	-	CASSAGGAGNQPQHF	TGTGCCAGCAGCGCCGGAGGGGCTGGCAATCAGCCCCAGCATTTT
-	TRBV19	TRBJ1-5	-	CASTSGRGRNQPQHF	TGTGCCAGTACCTCCGGGAGGGGACGCAATCAGCCCCAGCATTTT
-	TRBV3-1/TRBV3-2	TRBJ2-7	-	CASSKQTGPSYEQYF	TGTGCCAGCAGCAAGCAAACAGGGCCCTCCTACGAGCAGTACTTC
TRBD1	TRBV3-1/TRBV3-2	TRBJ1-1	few	CASSLQGAQTEAFF	TGTGCCAGCAGCCTACAGGGGGCTCAGACTGAAGCTTTCTTT
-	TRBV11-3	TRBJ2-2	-	CASSQGVVSGTGELFF	TGTGCCAGCAGCCAAGGAGTCGTGTCGGGCACCGGGGAGCTGTTTTTT
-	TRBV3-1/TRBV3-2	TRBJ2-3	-	CASSQETRFSTDTQYF	TGTGCCAGCAGCCAAGAAACAAGATTTAGCACAGATACGCAGTATTTT
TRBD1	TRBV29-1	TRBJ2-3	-	CSTGTGLTDTQYF	TGCAGCACCGGGACAGGGCTAACAGATACGCAGTATTTT
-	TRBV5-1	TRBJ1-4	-	CASSLEGGVEKLFF	TGCGCCAGCAGCTTAGAAGGAGGGGTCGAAAAACTGTTTTTT
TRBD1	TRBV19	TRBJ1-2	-	CASMVPGTGDYGYTF	TGTGCCAGTATGGTACCCGGGACAGGGGACTATGGCTACACCTTC
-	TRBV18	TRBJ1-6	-	CASSPLQGLTTYNSPLHF	TGTGCCAGCTCACCACTACAGGGATTAACAACCTATAATTCACCCCTCCACTTT
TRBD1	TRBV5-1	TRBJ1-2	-	CASSPWDRSLSYGYTF	TGCGCCAGCAGCCCCTGGGACAGATCCCTTAGCTATGGCTACACCTTC
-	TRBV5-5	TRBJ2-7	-	CASSTNRVAYEQYF	TGTGCCAGCAGCACCAACAGGGTAGCCTACGAGCAGTACTTC
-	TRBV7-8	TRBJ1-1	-	CASSFGLNTEAFF	TGTGCCAGCAGCTTCGGGTTGAACACTGAAGCTTTCTTT
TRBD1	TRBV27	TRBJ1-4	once	CASSTETGTGFEKLFF	TGTGCCAGCAGTACAGAGACCGGGACAGGGTTTGAAAAACTGTTTTTT
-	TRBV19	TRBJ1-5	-	CASSITGQGAPQHF	TGTGCCAGTAGTATAACAGGGCAAGGCGCGCCCCAGCATTTT
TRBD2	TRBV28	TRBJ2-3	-	CASSSPSGGHTDTQYF	TGTGCCAGCAGTTCCCCTAGCGGGGGGCACACAGATACGCAGTATTTT
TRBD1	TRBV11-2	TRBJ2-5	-	CASSPRGFQETQYF	TGTGCCAGCAGCCCCAGGGGGTTTCAAGAGACCCAGTACTTC
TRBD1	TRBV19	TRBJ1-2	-	CASSIGQGYGYTF	TGTGCCAGTAGTATCGGACAGGGCTATGGCTACACCTTC
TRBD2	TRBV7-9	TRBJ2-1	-	CASSRSGGPVNEQFF	TGTGCCAGCAGCAGGAGCGGGGGCCCGGTCAATGAGCAGTTCTTC
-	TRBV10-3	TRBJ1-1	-	CAIRGDPGDNTEAFF	TGTGCCATCAGGGGGGACCCAGGGGATAACACTGAAGCTTTCTTT
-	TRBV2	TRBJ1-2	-	CASSEARQPPYGYTF	TGTGCCAGCAGTGAAGCTCGACAGCCGCCATATGGCTACACCTTC
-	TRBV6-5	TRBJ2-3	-	CASSYGGEADTQYF	TGTGCCAGCAGTTATGGAGGGGAGGCAGATACGCAGTATTTT
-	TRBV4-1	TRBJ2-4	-	CASSQEEGPNIQYF	TGCGCCAGCAGCCAAGAAGAGGGCCCGAACATTCAGTACTTC
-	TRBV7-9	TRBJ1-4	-	CASSSQGIANEKLFF	TGTGCCAGCAGCTCACAGGGAATTGCTAATGAAAAACTGTTTTTT
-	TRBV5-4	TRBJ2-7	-	CASSANRVNEQYF	TGTGCCAGCAGCGCAAACAGGGTGAACGAGCAGTACTTC
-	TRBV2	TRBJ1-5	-	CASSEEEDQPQHF	TGTGCCAGCAGTGAAGAGGAGGACCAGCCCCAGCATTTT
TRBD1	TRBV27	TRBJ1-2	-	CASSFGTGGIDGYTF	TGTGCCAGCAGTTTCGGGACAGGGGGCATAGATGGCTACACCTTC
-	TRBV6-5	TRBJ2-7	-	CASRRPGAYEQYF	TGTGCCAGCAGGAGACCGGGAGCCTACGAGCAGTACTTC
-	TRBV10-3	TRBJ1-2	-	CATSMLDRHYGYTF	TGTGCCACTAGCATGTTGGACAGACACTATGGCTACACCTTC
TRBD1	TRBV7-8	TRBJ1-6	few	CASSSRTGDSSPLHF	TGTGCCAGCAGCTCAAGGACAGGAGACTCTTCACCCCTCCACTTT
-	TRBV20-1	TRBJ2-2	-	CSARGTGELFF	TGCAGTGCACGAGGCACCGGGGAGCTGTTTTTT
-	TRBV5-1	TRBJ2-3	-	CASSLGQSRTDTQYF	TGCGCCAGCAGCTTGGGACAGAGCCGCACAGATACGCAGTATTTT
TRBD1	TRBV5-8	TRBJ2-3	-	CASSPRGTGGADTQYF	TGTGCCAGCAGCCCTAGGGGGACAGGGGGTGCGGATACGCAGTATTTT
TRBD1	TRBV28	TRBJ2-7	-	CASSSGGQYEQYF	TGTGCCAGCAGTTCAGGGGGCCAATACGAGCAGTACTTC
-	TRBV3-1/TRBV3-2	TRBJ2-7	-	CASSLQTAPVYYF	TGTGCCAGCAGCCTTCAGACTGCCCCGGTGTATTACTTC
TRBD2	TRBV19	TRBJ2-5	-	CASSRTSGPQETQYF	TGTGCCAGTAGCCGGACTAGCGGGCCTCAAGAGACCCAGTACTTC
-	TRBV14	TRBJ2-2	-	CASSQDLARAGELFF	TGTGCCAGCAGCCAAGATTTGGCCCGGGCCGGGGAGCTGTTTTTT
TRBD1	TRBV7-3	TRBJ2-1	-	CASSFRDSTYNEQFF	TGTGCCAGCAGCTTTAGGGACAGCACCTACAATGAGCAGTTCTTC
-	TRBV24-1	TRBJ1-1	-	CATSNRMNTEAFF	TGTGCCACCAGTAACAGAATGAACACTGAAGCTTTCTTT
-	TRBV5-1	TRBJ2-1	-	CASSQGRRTTSLPYNEQFF	TGCGCCAGCAGCCAAGGAAGGAGGACCACTAGCCTACCCTACAATGAGCAGTTCTTC
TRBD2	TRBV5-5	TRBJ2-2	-	CASSPRGGDTGELFF	TGTGCCAGCAGCCCCCGGGGAGGGGACACCGGGGAGCTGTTTTTT
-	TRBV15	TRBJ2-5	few	CATSRDRRPEGTQYF	TGTGCCACCAGCAGAGATCGCAGGCCCGAGGGGACCCAGTACTTC
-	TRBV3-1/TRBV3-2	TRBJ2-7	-	CASSQTTAYEQYF	TGTGCCAGCAGCCAGACGACAGCCTACGAGCAGTACTTC
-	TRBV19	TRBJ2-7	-	CASSNQGSSYEQYF	TGTGCCAGTAGTAACCAGGGGAGCTCCTACGAGCAGTACTTC
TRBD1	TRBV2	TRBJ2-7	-	CASGSLHRGSNEQYF	TGTGCCAGCGGATCGCTCCACAGGGGTAGTAACGAGCAGTACTTC
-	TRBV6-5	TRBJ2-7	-	CASSSGSYEQYF	TGTGCCAGCAGTTCAGGGTCCTACGAGCAGTACTTC
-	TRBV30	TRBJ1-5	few	CAWSIPRGNQPQHF	TGTGCCTGGAGTATTCCGCGGGGGAATCAGCCCCAGCATTTT